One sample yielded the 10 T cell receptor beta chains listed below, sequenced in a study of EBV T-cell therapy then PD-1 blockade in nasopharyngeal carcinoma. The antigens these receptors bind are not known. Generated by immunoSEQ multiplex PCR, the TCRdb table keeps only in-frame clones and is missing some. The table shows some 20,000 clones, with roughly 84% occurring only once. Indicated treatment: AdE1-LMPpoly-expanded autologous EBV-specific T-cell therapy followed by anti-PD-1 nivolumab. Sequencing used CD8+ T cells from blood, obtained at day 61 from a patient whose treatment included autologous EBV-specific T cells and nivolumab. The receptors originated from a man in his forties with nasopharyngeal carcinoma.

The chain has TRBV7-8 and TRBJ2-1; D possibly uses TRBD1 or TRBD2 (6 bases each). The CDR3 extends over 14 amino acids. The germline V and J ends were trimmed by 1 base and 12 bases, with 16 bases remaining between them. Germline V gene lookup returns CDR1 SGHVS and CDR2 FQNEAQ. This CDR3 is CASSLEGGTGRQFF. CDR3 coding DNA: TGTGCCAGCAGCTTAGAGGGGGGAACTGGTCGGCAGTTCTTC. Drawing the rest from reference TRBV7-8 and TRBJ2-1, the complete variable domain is GAGVSQSPRYKVAKRGQDVALRCDPISGHVSLFWYQQALGQGPEFLTYFQNEAQLDKSGLPSDRFFAERPEGSVSTLKIQRTQQEDSAVYLCASSLEGGTGRQFFGPGTRLTVL.

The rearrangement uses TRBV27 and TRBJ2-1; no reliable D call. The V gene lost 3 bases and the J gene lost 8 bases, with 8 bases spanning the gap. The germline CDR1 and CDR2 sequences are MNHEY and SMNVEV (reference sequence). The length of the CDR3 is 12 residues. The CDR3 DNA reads TGTGCCAGCAGTTTCCTGAATGATGAGCAGTTCTTC. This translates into CASSFLNDEQFF.

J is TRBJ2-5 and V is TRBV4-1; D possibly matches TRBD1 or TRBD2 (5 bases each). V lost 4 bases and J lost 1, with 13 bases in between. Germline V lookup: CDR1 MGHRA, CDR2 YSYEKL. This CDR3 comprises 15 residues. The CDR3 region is CASSRSEGSQETQYF. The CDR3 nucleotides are TGCGCCAGCAGCCGGTCTGAGGGGTCCCAAGAGACCCAGTACTTC.

The CDR3 nucleotides are TGTGCCAGCAGCTTAGCGGGGAGCACAGATACGCAGTATTTT. Translating gives CASSLAGSTDTQYF. This rearrangement joins TRBV7-3 to TRBJ2-3, with D tentatively TRBD2 (6 bases). Trimming took 2 bases from V and 0 from J, leaving 6 bases between them. Per germline, CDR1 SGHTA and CDR2 FQGTGA. The CDR3 sequence is 14 residues long.

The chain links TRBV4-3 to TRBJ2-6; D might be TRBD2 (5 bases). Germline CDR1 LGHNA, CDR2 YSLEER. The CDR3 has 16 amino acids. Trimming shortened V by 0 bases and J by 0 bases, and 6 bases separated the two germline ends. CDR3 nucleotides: TGCGCCAGCAGCCAAGATGGGAGCTCTGGGGCCAACGTCCTGACTTTC. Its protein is CASSQDGSSGANVLTF.

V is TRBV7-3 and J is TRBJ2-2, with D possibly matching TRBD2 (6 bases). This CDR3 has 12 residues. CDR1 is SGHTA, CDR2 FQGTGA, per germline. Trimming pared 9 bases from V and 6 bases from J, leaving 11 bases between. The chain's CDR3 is CASTGVAGELFF. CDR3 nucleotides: TGTGCCAGTACGGGAGTTGCCGGGGAGCTGTTTTTT.

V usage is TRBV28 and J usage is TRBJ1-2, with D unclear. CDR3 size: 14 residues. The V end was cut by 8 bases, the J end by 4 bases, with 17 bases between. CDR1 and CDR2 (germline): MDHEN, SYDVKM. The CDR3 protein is CASVPLNTFYGYTF. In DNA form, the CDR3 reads TGTGCCAGCGTTCCCCTGAACACATTCTATGGCTACACCTTC.

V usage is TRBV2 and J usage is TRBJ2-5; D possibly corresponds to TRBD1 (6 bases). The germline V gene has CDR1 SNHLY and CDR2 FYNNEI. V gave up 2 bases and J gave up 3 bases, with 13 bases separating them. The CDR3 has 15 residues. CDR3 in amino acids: CASSELQGSKETQYF. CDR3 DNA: TGTGCCAGCAGTGAACTGCAGGGGAGTAAAGAGACCCAGTACTTC. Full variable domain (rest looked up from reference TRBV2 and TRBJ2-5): EPEVTQTPSHQVTQMGQEVILRCVPISNHLYFYWYRQILGQKVEFLVSFYNNEISEKSEIFDDQFSVERPDGSNFTLKIRSTKLEDSAMYFCASSELQGSKETQYFGPGTRLLVL.

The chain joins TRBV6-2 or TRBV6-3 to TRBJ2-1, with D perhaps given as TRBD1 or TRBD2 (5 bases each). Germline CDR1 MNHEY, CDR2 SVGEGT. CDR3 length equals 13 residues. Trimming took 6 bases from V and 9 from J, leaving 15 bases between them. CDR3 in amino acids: CASSWDGHVEQFF. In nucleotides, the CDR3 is TGTGCCAGCAGCTGGGACGGCCACGTTGAGCAGTTCTTC.

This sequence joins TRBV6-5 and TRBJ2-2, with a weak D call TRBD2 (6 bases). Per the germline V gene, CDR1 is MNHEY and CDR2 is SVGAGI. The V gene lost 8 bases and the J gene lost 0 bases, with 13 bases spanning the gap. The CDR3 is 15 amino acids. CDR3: CASPGGGANTGELFF. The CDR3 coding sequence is TGTGCCAGCCCCGGGGGAGGCGCGAACACCGGGGAGCTGTTTTTT.